This T cell receptor (beta chain) emerged from a study of tumor and adjacent non-tumor tissue in lung cancer. About the study: There were 11 to 13 adenocarcinoma, 2 squamous cell carcinoma and 1 small cell lung cancer cases.

Looked up from germline, CDR1 is DFQATT and CDR2 is SNEGSKA (reference sequence). The germline V and J ends were trimmed by 6 bases and 4 bases, with 8 bases remaining between them. There are 11 residues in the CDR3. The template was RNA from unsorted bulk tissue. The normal lung tissue was taken more than 3 cm from the tumor edge. Three rounds of nested PCR, following a modified ARM-PCR protocol, produced the TCRbeta library. TCRdb recomputed calls from the multiplex PCR reads with MiXCR, one row per CDR3 protein. In the table there are roughly 70,000 distinct CDR3 sequences, 65% to 75% of which are singletons.

The sample comprised distant non-tumor lung tissue. The source is a woman aged 50 to 60 with non-small cell lung cancer. The rearrangement links TRBV20-1 to TRBJ2-3; D unresolved. This CDR3 reads CSAPLPDTQYF. The CDR3 nucleotides are TGCAGTGCGCCCCTTCCAGATACGCAGTATTTT.